These 28 T cell receptor beta chains were sequenced from one sample in a study of T cell responses to AZD1222 COVID-19 vaccine. Measured with immunoSEQ multiplex PCR; TCRdb has only the in-frame clones, and not every one. The table lists 100,000 to 150,000 clones, roughly 90% of them singletons, with under 2% in the top ten. The source material was peripheral blood, sampled on day 0 of AZD1222 vaccination. These receptors all come from an adult in good health.

The chain recombines TRBV7-8 with TRBJ2-2; no clear D. The germline V gene encodes CDR1 SGHVS and CDR2 FQNEAQ. V dropped 2 bases and J dropped 5 bases, with 6 bases sitting between them. This CDR3 contains 13 residues. The CDR3: CASSLSFTGELFF. The CDR3 DNA is TGTGCCAGCAGCTTAAGTTTTACCGGGGAGCTGTTTTTT.

Only one count was recorded for this clone. The J gene is TRBJ1-2, the V gene TRBV12-3 or TRBV12-4; D is undetermined. Trimming took 6 bases from V and 8 from J, leaving 13 bases between them. This CDR3 spans 12 amino acids. CDR3 bases: TGTGCCAGCAGCCCTTCATCCGACGGCTACACCTTC. As protein: CASSPSSDGYTF.

The CDR3 protein is CASSDSSRAESHEQFF. CDR3 DNA: TGTGCCAGCAGTGACTCTTCGCGGGCTGAGTCTCATGAGCAGTTCTTC. The V and J genes are TRBV6-4 and TRBJ2-1; D perhaps matches TRBD2 (5 bases). Trimming cost V 0 bases and J 8 bases, with 17 bases left between them. The length of the CDR3 is 16 residues. From germline, CDR1 is MRHNA and CDR2 SNTAGT.

This chain connects TRBV27 to TRBJ2-3, with TRBD2 matching over 9 bases. This CDR3 contains 17 residues. Losses at the gene ends were 3 bases for V and 1 base for J; bases not matched to a gene: 8. Per the germline V gene, CDR1 is MNHEY and CDR2 is SMNVEV (reference sequence). The CDR3 DNA follows: TGTGCCAGCAGTTTCAGCCGGGTAGCGGGAGGCACAGATACGCAGTATTTT. Its translation is CASSFSRVAGGTDTQYF.

The sample holds a few counts of this clone. The V gene is TRBV9, the J gene TRBJ2-2; TRBD2 agrees at 11 bases. Germline assignment: CDR1 SGDLS and CDR2 YYNGEE. The V and J ends lost 0 bases and 6 bases, in that order; junction bases with no gene match: 7. This CDR3 region has 17 residues. The CDR3 region is CASSVAGTSGNPGELFF. In nucleotides, the CDR3 is TGTGCCAGCAGCGTAGCCGGGACTAGCGGCAATCCCGGGGAGCTGTTTTTT.

The chain joins TRBV4-1 to TRBJ2-1, with D possibly TRBD2 on 6 matching bases. The V gene lost 4 bases and the J gene lost 8 bases, with 24 bases spanning the gap. Germline CDR1 reads MGHRA; CDR2 reads YSYEKL. This CDR3 spans 17 amino acids. CDR3 nucleotides: TGCGCCAGCAGCCCCCCCCCTAGCGCCAGGCCCGGGGATGAGCAGTTCTTC. It codes for CASSPPPSARPGDEQFF.

The V and J genes are TRBV6-5 and TRBJ1-2; no definite D call. The CDR3 extends over 12 amino acids. Trimming shortened V by 10 bases and J by 3 bases, and 12 bases separated the two germline ends. Germline CDR1 is MNHEY and CDR2 is SVGAGI. The CDR3 nucleotides read TGTGCCACCTCGGGCTTTGACTATGGCTACACCTTC. Translation gives CATSGFDYGYTF.

The V gene is TRBV30, the J gene TRBJ1-1, with unresolved D. This CDR3 is 11 amino acids long. Per the germline V gene, CDR1 is GTSNPN and CDR2 is SVGIG (reference sequence). Trimming took off 8 bases at V and 4 bases at J, with 11 bases between the two ends. CDR3 DNA sequence: TGTGCCGGCCCGGGCCCCACTGAAGCTTTCTTT. Translating it yields CAGPGPTEAFF. Based on the CDR3 plus reference TRBV30 and TRBJ1-1, the full variable domain is SQTIHQWPATLVQPVGSPLSLECTVEGTSNPNLYWYRQAAGRGLQLLFYSVGIGQISSEVPQNLSASRPQDRQFILSSKKLLLSDSGFYLCAGPGPTEAFFGQGTRLTVV.

The chain uses TRBV27 and TRBJ2-3, with 9 positions matching TRBD2. The CDR3 loop spans 15 amino acids. The V gene end was trimmed by 5 bases and the J gene end by 3 bases; junction bases not matched to a gene: 6. Germline V gives CDR1 MNHEY, CDR2 SMNVEV (reference sequence). The CDR3 sequence: CASSVAGVLTDTQYF. The CDR3 DNA is TGTGCCAGCAGTGTAGCGGGAGTCCTGACAGATACGCAGTATTTT.

The V and J genes are TRBV9 and TRBJ2-5; D is ambiguous. CDR1 and CDR2 from the germline V gene are SGDLS and YYNGEE. Trimming stripped 0 bases from V and 5 bases from J, with 14 bases between. This CDR3 has 15 residues. The CDR3 nucleotides read TGTGCCAGCAGCGTAGGAGCTGGATCGGGTGAGACCCAGTACTTC. Translation: CASSVGAGSGETQYF. Filled out from reference TRBV9 and TRBJ2-5, the complete variable domain reads DSGVTQTPKHLITATGQRVTLRCSPRSGDLSVYWYQQSLDQGLQFLIQYYNGEERAKGNILERFSAQQFPDLHSELNLSSLELGDSALYFCASSVGAGSGETQYFGPGTRLLVL.

The V gene is TRBV7-3, the J gene TRBJ2-7, with 9 bases aligning to TRBD2. This CDR3 comprises 15 residues. Germline-derived CDR1 and CDR2 are SGHTA and FQGTGA. Trimming cost V 1 base and J 2 bases; bases outside gene matches: 3. CDR3 bases: TGTGCCAGCAGCTTAAGGCGGGAGGGCCCCTACGAGCAGTACTTC. Its translation is CASSLRREGPYEQYF.

This clone was counted a few times. The chain has TRBV7-9 and TRBJ2-3, with D possibly being TRBD1 (6 bases). V was trimmed by 5 bases and J by 2 bases, leaving 26 bases between them. The CDR3 is 19 amino acids. Germline CDR1 is SEHNR and CDR2 is FQNEAQ (reference sequence). DNA of the CDR3: TGTGCCAGCAGCCGTGAACTACCCACTACAGGGCAACTCACAGATACGCAGTATTTT. Encoded protein: CASSRELPTTGQLTDTQYF. The whole variable domain, remainder taken from reference TRBV7-9 and TRBJ2-3, is DTGVSQNPRHKITKRGQNVTFRCDPISEHNRLYWYRQTLGQGPEFLTYFQNEAQLEKSRLLSDRFSAERPKGSFSTLEIQRTEQGDSAMYLCASSRELPTTGQLTDTQYFGPGTRLTVL.

The chain is built from TRBV19 and TRBJ1-2, with TRBD1 matching over 9 bases. Per germline, CDR1 LNHDA and CDR2 SQIVND (reference sequence). V gave up 0 bases and J gave up 7 bases; unmatched junction bases: 12. The CDR3 runs to 17 residues. This CDR3 is CASSIDHSPGQGGGYTF. The CDR3, as DNA: TGTGCCAGTAGTATAGATCACTCTCCGGGACAGGGAGGTGGCTACACCTTC.

The rearrangement uses TRBV24-1 and TRBJ1-6, with TRBD1 matching 8 bases. The CDR3 extends over 18 amino acids. J gave up 5 bases and V 0 bases, and 8 bases lay outside the gene matches. Germline V gives CDR1 KGHDR, CDR2 SFDVKD. The CDR3 bases are TGTGCCACCAGTGATTTGGGGACAGGCCATTTGGATAATTCACCCCTCCACTTT. It yields the protein CATSDLGTGHLDNSPLHF.

This clone has only one observation. This rearrangement joins TRBV5-5 to TRBJ2-7; the match to TRBD1 covers 8 bases. The CDR3 loop spans 14 amino acids. CDR1 and CDR2 from the germline V gene are SGHKS and YYEKEE (reference sequence). Losses at the gene ends were 3 bases for V and 0 bases for J; bases not matched to a gene: 2. CDR3 bases: TGTGCCAGCAGCTCCGGGACAGGCTCCTACGAGCAGTACTTC. This translates into CASSSGTGSYEQYF. Filled out from reference TRBV5-5 and TRBJ2-7, the complete variable domain reads DAGVTQSPTHLIKTRGQQVTLRCSPISGHKSVSWYQQVLGQGPQFIFQYYEKEERGRGNFPDRFSARQFPNYSSELNVNALLLGDSALYLCASSSGTGSYEQYFGPGTRLTVT.

J is TRBJ1-3 and V is TRBV24-1; no clear D. The ends were cut back, 5 bases at V and 0 bases at J, with 4 bases in the middle. The CDR3 loop spans 13 amino acids. Germline CDR1 reads KGHDR; CDR2 reads SFDVKD. The CDR3 sequence: CATSGFSGNTIYF. The CDR3 nucleotides read TGTGCCACCAGTGGGTTCTCTGGAAACACCATATATTTT.

The chain has TRBV7-9 and TRBJ1-2; the match to TRBD1 covers 7 bases. Germline V CDR1 and CDR2: SEHNR, FQNEAQ (reference sequence). CDR3 length equals 15 residues. The V gene end was trimmed by 2 bases and the J gene end by 4 bases; junction bases not matched to a gene: 7. For the CDR3, the DNA is TGTGCCAGCAGCTTACTCTCGGACAGGTCCTATGGCTACACCTTC. Translation gives CASSLLSDRSYGYTF.

The rearrangement uses TRBV4-3 and TRBJ2-7; a weak D match, TRBD2 (5 bases). V lost 0 bases and J lost 2, with 20 bases in between. The CDR3 extends over 18 amino acids. Looked up from germline, CDR1 is LGHNA and CDR2 is YSLEER. The CDR3 sequence: CASSQDLWAAELAYEQYF. In nucleotides, the CDR3 is TGCGCCAGCAGCCAAGATCTTTGGGCAGCGGAACTAGCCTACGAGCAGTACTTC.

The count of this clone is one. This sequence joins TRBV19 and TRBJ1-2, with 8 bases identical to TRBD1. After removal of 3 bases from V and 6 bases from J, the junction contained 3 bases not matched to a gene. Germline assignment: CDR1 LNHDA and CDR2 SQIVND (reference sequence). The CDR3 spans 13 residues. CDR3: CASSIGQGNGYTF. As DNA, the CDR3 is TGTGCCAGTAGTATTGGACAGGGTAATGGCTACACCTTC.

The V and J genes are TRBV6-5 and TRBJ2-7; either TRBD1 or TRBD2 may fit D (6 bases each). V lost 8 bases and J 7 bases, leaving 18 bases between the germline ends. Germline V gene lookup returns CDR1 MNHEY and CDR2 SVGAGI. The CDR3 sequence is 13 residues long. CDR3 amino acids: CASHPVGAGEQYF. CDR3 coding DNA: TGTGCCAGCCATCCGGTGGGGGCGGGGGAGCAGTACTTC.

The V call is TRBV6-1, the J call TRBJ2-7; 8 bases are a match to TRBD2. The CDR3 covers 16 residues. Germline V CDR1 and CDR2: MNHNS, SASEGT. J was trimmed by 0 bases and V by 4 bases; bases with no gene match: 8. Written as DNA, the CDR3 is TGTGCCAGCAGTGTGGAGGTAGGGACTAGCTCCTACGAGCAGTACTTC. Its translation: CASSVEVGTSSYEQYF.

The J gene is TRBJ1-2, the V gene TRBV13; D gene ambiguous. Germline-derived CDR1 and CDR2 are PRHDT and FYEKMQ (reference sequence). This CDR3 contains 12 residues. Trimming stripped 1 base from V and 6 bases from J, with 6 bases between. In DNA, the CDR3 is TGTGCCAGCAGCTTAGAGCTCCATGGCTACACCTTC. Protein product: CASSLELHGYTF.

Comments on this clone: In the same sample, other DNA sequences code for this CDR3. The chain recombines TRBV5-4 with TRBJ2-7; no firm D call. There are 14 residues in the CDR3. Germline V gives CDR1 SGHNT, CDR2 YYREEE (reference sequence). The V end lost 0 bases, the J end lost 2 bases, and 9 bases lay between the germline ends. The CDR3 sequence: CASSLVDRAYEQYF. As DNA, the CDR3 is TGTGCCAGCAGCTTGGTTGATAGAGCCTACGAGCAGTACTTC.

V gene TRBV28 combines with J gene TRBJ1-2, with 7 positions matching TRBD1. Germline V gene lookup returns CDR1 MDHEN and CDR2 SYDVKM. V shed 1 base, J shed 4 bases, and the junction held 9 bases outside the gene matches. This CDR3 comprises 16 residues. The chain's CDR3 is CASSLFSGGIAYGYTF. The CDR3, as DNA: TGTGCCAGCAGTTTATTTTCAGGGGGTATAGCCTATGGCTACACCTTC.

The V gene is TRBV7-9, the J gene TRBJ2-1; D not resolved. Germline CDR1 and CDR2: SEHNR and FQNEAQ (reference sequence). V lost 1 base and J 12 bases, leaving 10 bases between the germline ends. The CDR3 is made up of 12 amino acids. The CDR3 sequence: CASSLGGPWQFF. CDR3 bases: TGTGCCAGCAGCTTAGGGGGTCCATGGCAGTTCTTC.

This chain's CDR3 is CASSSTRTGIGYTF. CDR3 DNA sequence: TGTGCCAGCAGTTCCACCAGGACAGGGATTGGCTACACCTTC. The V and J genes are TRBV27 and TRBJ1-2, with 8 bases matching TRBD1. Losses at the gene ends were 4 bases for V and 7 bases for J; bases not matched to a gene: 8. Looked up from germline, CDR1 is MNHEY and CDR2 is SMNVEV (reference sequence). The CDR3 contains 14 residues.

The chain is built from TRBV3-1 (or the pseudogene TRBV3-2) and TRBJ2-5; perhaps TRBD2 as D (6 bases). The CDR3 covers 14 residues. Germline V CDR1 and CDR2: LGHDT, YNNKEL (reference sequence). The V end was cut by 1 base, the J end by 1 base, with 7 bases between. CDR3 in amino acids: CASSQALAQETQYF. The CDR3 DNA reads as TGTGCCAGCAGCCAAGCACTAGCCCAAGAGACCCAGTACTTC.

The rearrangement uses TRBV5-6 and TRBJ1-3; TRBD1 might be the D (5 bases). V was cut by 2 bases and J by 0 bases, with 6 bases left in between. This CDR3 is built from 14 residues. Looked up from germline, CDR1 is SGHDT and CDR2 is YYEEEE. This CDR3 is CASSFGGSGNTIYF. The CDR3, as DNA: TGTGCCAGCAGCTTTGGGGGCTCTGGAAACACCATATATTTT.